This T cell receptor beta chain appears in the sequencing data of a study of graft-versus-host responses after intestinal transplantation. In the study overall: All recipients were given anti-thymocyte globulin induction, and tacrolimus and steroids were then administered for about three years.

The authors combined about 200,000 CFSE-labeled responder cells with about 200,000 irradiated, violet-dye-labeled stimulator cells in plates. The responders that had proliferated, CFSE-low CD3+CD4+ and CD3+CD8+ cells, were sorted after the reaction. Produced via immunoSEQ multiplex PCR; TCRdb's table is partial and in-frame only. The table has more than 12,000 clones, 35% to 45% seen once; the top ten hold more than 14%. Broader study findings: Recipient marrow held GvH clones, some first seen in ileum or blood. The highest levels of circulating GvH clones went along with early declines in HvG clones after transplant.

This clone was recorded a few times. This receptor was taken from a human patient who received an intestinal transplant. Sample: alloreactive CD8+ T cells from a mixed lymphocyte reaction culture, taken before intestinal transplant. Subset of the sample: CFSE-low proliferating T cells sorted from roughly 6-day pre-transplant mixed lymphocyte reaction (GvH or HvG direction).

The CDR3 nucleotides are TGTGCCAGCAGTTTTATTTTAGTGGAGGGCACCTACGAGCAGTACTTC. It is translated as CASSFILVEGTYEQYF. This rearrangement joins TRBV28 to TRBJ2-7, with D possibly TRBD2 on 6 matching bases. The CDR3 has 16 residues. Trimming shortened V by 3 bases and J by 2 bases, and 17 bases separated the two germline ends. Per the germline V gene, CDR1 is MDHEN and CDR2 is SYDVKM. The full variable domain, with the rest looked up from reference TRBV28 and TRBJ2-7, is DVKVTQSSRYLVKRTGEKVFLECVQDMDHENMFWYRQDPGLGLRLIYFSYDVKMKEKGDIPEGYSVSREKKERFSLILESASTNQTSMYLCASSFILVEGTYEQYFGPGTRLTVT.